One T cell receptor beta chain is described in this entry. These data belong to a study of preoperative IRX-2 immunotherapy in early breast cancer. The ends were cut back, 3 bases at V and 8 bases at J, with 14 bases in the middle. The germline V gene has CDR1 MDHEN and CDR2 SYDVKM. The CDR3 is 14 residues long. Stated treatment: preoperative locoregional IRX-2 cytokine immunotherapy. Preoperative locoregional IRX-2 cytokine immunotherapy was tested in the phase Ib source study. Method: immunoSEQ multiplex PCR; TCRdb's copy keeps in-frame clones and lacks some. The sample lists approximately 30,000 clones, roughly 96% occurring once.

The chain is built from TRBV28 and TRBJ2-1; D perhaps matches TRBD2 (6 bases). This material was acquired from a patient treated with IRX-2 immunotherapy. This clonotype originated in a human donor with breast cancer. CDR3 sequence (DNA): TGTGCCAGCAGTTTTGGGGGGTTTAGGGATGAGCAGTTCTTC. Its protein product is CASSFGGFRDEQFF. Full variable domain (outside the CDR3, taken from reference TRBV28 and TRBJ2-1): DVKVTQSSRYLVKRTGEKVFLECVQDMDHENMFWYRQDPGLGLRLIYFSYDVKMKEKGDIPEGYSVSREKKERFSLILESASTNQTSMYLCASSFGGFRDEQFFGPGTRLTVL.